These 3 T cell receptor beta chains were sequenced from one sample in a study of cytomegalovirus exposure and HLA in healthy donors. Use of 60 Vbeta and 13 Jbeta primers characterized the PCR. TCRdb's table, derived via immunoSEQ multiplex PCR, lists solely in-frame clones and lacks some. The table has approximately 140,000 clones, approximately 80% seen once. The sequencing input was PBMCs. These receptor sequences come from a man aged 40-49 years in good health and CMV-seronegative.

Written as DNA, the CDR3 is TGTGCCAGCAGTGCTAGCGGGAGTGTCGAGACCCAGTACTTC. It encodes CASSASGSVETQYF. The J gene is TRBJ2-5, the V gene TRBV2; 10 bases map to TRBD2. CDR1 is SNHLY and CDR2 is FYNNEI in the germline V gene. This CDR3 comprises 14 residues. V lost 4 bases, J lost 5 bases, and 4 bases stayed unmatched.

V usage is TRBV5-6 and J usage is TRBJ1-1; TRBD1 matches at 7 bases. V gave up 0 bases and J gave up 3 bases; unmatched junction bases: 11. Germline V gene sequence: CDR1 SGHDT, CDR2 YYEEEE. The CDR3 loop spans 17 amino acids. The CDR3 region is CASSLERGRGVDTEAFF. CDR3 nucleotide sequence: TGTGCCAGCAGCTTGGAGAGGGGGCGGGGAGTCGACACTGAAGCTTTCTTT.

CDR3 sequence: CASKLNPGDDNYGYTF. In nucleotides, the CDR3 is TGTGCCAGCAAATTAAACCCAGGGGATGATAACTATGGCTACACCTTC. V usage is TRBV27 and J usage is TRBJ1-2; D may be TRBD1 (6 bases). CDR1 is MNHEY, CDR2 SMNVEV, per germline (reference sequence). The length of the CDR3 is 16 residues. The V end was cut by 7 bases, the J end by 1 base, with 19 bases between.